Below, one T cell receptor (beta chain) is given with its context. The read is 3 residues too short to cover the CDR3 end, so that end is filled in from the germline J gene. TCRdb's table, derived via immunoSEQ multiplex PCR, lists solely in-frame clones and lacks some. This table holds about 39,000 clones. The entry originates in a study of T cells in women clearing cervical HPV infection. On the study more broadly: Cases were women with histologically confirmed HPV16-related CIN3 or worse, including 2 invasive cancers.

Germline loops: CDR1 SGHRS, CDR2 YFSETQ. The length of the CDR3 is 13 residues. V lost 2 bases and J 5 bases, leaving 10 bases between the germline ends. The TCR sequence derives from a woman between 18 and 70 years old with a cervical HPV16 infection that either progressed to CIN3+ or cleared (not recorded which). V gene TRBV5-1 combines with J gene TRBJ1-2; weak D call: TRBD1 (5 bases). The sequencing input was blood buffy coat. CDR3 residues: CASSFRREYGYTF. The sequenced part of the CDR3 DNA is TGCGCCAGCAGCTTCCGCAGGGAATATGGC.